The 28 T cell receptor beta chains below all came from one sample that was sequenced in a study of early T cells in non-severe SARS-CoV-2 infection. TCRdb independently ran MiXCR on the 5' RACE reads; one entry per CDR3 protein. The table has approximately 97,000 distinct CDR3 sequences, about 11% seen once. The sample was whole blood, taken at baseline. The origin of the receptors is an adult who was a healthcare worker with PCR-confirmed SARS-CoV-2 infection or an uninfected control (not recorded which).

The sample holds many counts of this clonotype. The CDR3 nucleotides are TGTGCCAGCAGCTTCGCCGGGACAGGGGGCTTTCGGTACGAGCAGTACTTC. This encodes CASSFAGTGGFRYEQYF. The gene calls are TRBV5-6 and TRBJ2-7; TRBD1 matches at 12 bases. CDR1 and CDR2 from the germline V gene are SGHDT and YYEEEE. The J segment lost 4 bases and the V segment lost 2 bases, leaving 10 bases of the junction unmatched. The CDR3 spans 17 residues. Variable domain in full (rest from reference TRBV5-6 and TRBJ2-7): DAGVTQSPTHLIKTRGQQVTLRCSPKSGHDTVSWYQQALGQGPQFIFQYYEEEERQRGNFPDRFSGHQFPNYSSELNVNALLLGDSALYLCASSFAGTGGFRYEQYFGPGTRLTVT.

The V gene is TRBV4-3, the J gene TRBJ2-7; D is unclear. Between the trimmed V and J ends, which lost 0 bases and 0 bases, there was a span of 6 bases. CDR1 is LGHNA and CDR2 is YSLEER in the germline V gene. CDR3 length: 14 amino acids. CDR3 in amino acids: CASSQDHNSYEQYF. CDR3 coding DNA: TGCGCCAGCAGCCAAGATCACAACTCCTACGAGCAGTACTTC.

V is TRBV10-3 and J is TRBJ1-1; weak D call: TRBD1 (5 bases). CDR1 and CDR2 from the germline V gene are ENHRY and SYGVKD. CDR3 length: 16 amino acids. Trimming cost V 5 bases and J 1 base, with 17 bases left between them. CDR3 residues: CAISSGPGPANTEAFF. CDR3 coding DNA: TGTGCCATCAGTTCCGGCCCAGGGCCCGCGAACACTGAAGCTTTCTTT.

The CDR3 sequence: CASSPVVASYEQYF. DNA of the CDR3: TGTGCCAGCAGTCCCGTCGTGGCTTCCTACGAGCAGTACTTC. The chain couples TRBV6-5 to TRBJ2-7, with unresolved D. Trimming shortened V by 5 bases and J by 1 base, and 12 bases separated the two germline ends. The V gene's germline CDR1 is MNHEY and CDR2 SVGAGI. The CDR3 covers 14 residues.

The chain joins TRBV6-1 to TRBJ2-7; no reliable D call. The ends were cut back, 6 bases at V and 7 bases at J, with 10 bases in the middle. The CDR3 is 11 residues long. Germline V CDR1 and CDR2: MNHNS, SASEGT. DNA of the CDR3: TGTGCCAGCAGGGATTTGTGGGAGCAGTACTTC. Protein sequence: CASRDLWEQYF.

This clonotype was picked up many times. V and J are TRBV5-1 and TRBJ2-5; D may be TRBD1 (8 bases). Germline-derived CDR1 and CDR2 are SGHRS and YFSETQ. This CDR3 is built from 20 residues. V lost 0 bases to trimming and J lost 4 bases, with 28 bases between them. The CDR3 nucleotides read TGCGCCAGCAGCTTGGTTCCCTCAGGGGGCGCGTCTAGCGGTAGAGAGACCCAGTACTTC. Translation: CASSLVPSGGASSGRETQYF.

The chain couples TRBV10-2 to TRBJ2-1; 7 bases line up with TRBD2. Germline values: CDR1 WSHSY, CDR2 SAAADI. There are 14 residues in the CDR3. V shed 3 bases, J shed 1 base, and the junction held 0 bases outside the gene matches. Here the CDR3 reads CASSDSGSYNEQFF. In DNA, the CDR3 is TGCGCCAGCAGTGATAGCGGGTCCTACAATGAGCAGTTCTTC.

This clonotype was seen a handful of times. The chain links TRBV5-6 to TRBJ2-1, with D perhaps TRBD1 (6 bases). Between the trimmed V and J ends, which lost 2 bases and 8 bases, there was a span of 20 bases. Germline V gene sequence: CDR1 SGHDT, CDR2 YYEEEE. The CDR3 sequence is 16 residues long. Here the CDR3 DNA reads TGTGCCAGCAGCTTACCGGGACATGGGATACGGGATGAGCAGTTCTTC. It codes for CASSLPGHGIRDEQFF.

A remark on this clonotype: A much bigger clone sits one base away, suggesting this may be a read error. The chain has TRBV18 and TRBJ1-1; perhaps TRBD1 as D (5 bases). Germline assignment: CDR1 KGHSH and CDR2 LQKENI. This CDR3 comprises 14 residues. DNA of the CDR3: TGTGCCAGCTCGGGGGGAGCGGGGAACACTGAACCTTTCTTT. This translates into CASSGGAGNTEPFF.

The chain has TRBV4-3 and TRBJ2-7; 9 bases align to TRBD2. The CDR3 contains 15 residues. V trimming: 0 bases; J trimming: 4 bases; junction bases outside the gene matches: 4. The germline V gene encodes CDR1 LGHNA and CDR2 YSLEER. CDR3 nucleotides: TGCGCCAGCAGCCAAGAGAATAGCGGGGGATACGAGCAGTACTTC. Translated: CASSQENSGGYEQYF.

Turning to this clonotype: This may come from a read error, since a much larger clone is one base off. The CDR3 reads CASSTSGGVHNEQFF. The CDR3 DNA reads as TGTGCCAGTAGTACATCTGGCGGGGTCCACAATGAGCAGTTCTTC. The chain has TRBV19 and TRBJ2-1; maybe TRBD2 (6 bases). The CDR3 is 15 residues long. V was shortened by 4 bases and J by 5 bases, with 15 bases between the two germline ends. The germline gives CDR1 LNHDA, CDR2 SQIVND (reference sequence).

This clonotype has at least ten counts. V usage is TRBV6-5 and J usage is TRBJ1-2, with D tentatively TRBD1 (5 bases). V gave up 7 bases and J gave up 8 bases, with 14 bases separating them. Germline CDR1 reads MNHEY; CDR2 reads SVGAGI. The CDR3 is 12 residues long. CDR3 in DNA: TGTGCCAGCACTAACGGGGGGGACGGCTACACCTTC. Its protein product is CASTNGGDGYTF.

This clonotype has a count of ten or more. This chain joins TRBV5-6 and TRBJ2-1; 11 nucleotides line up with TRBD1. Germline V gene lookup returns CDR1 SGHDT and CDR2 YYEEEE. Trimming at V came to 5 bases and at J to 10 bases, leaving 11 bases not matched to a gene. The CDR3 is made up of 15 amino acids. As DNA, the CDR3 is TGTGCCAGCAGAAAAGGACAGGGGGCGCAGGGCGAGCAGTTCTTC. Translated: CASRKGQGAQGEQFF. Full variable domain (missing parts from reference TRBV5-6 and TRBJ2-1): DAGVTQSPTHLIKTRGQQVTLRCSPKSGHDTVSWYQQALGQGPQFIFQYYEEEERQRGNFPDRFSGHQFPNYSSELNVNALLLGDSALYLCASRKGQGAQGEQFFGPGTRLTVL.

Here the CDR3 DNA reads TGTGCCAGCAGCTTGAAGGGGGCAGCGAGCACCATATATTTT. Protein product: CASSLKGAASTIYF. The chain is built from TRBV5-6 and TRBJ1-3, with TRBD1 identical over 7 bases. V trimming: 1 base; J trimming: 9 bases; junction bases outside the gene matches: 7. The germline V gene has CDR1 SGHDT and CDR2 YYEEEE. CDR3 length: 14 amino acids.

This chain connects TRBV15 to TRBJ2-7; D perhaps matches TRBD2 (5 bases). The CDR3 has 15 residues. Germline V gives CDR1 LNHNV, CDR2 YYDKDF (reference sequence). Trimming removed 0 bases at V and 2 bases at J, with 11 bases between. The CDR3 loop reads CATSREVDSAYEQYF. The DNA for the CDR3 is TGTGCCACCAGCAGAGAGGTGGATAGCGCCTACGAGCAGTACTTC.

This chain joins TRBV27 and TRBJ1-1; D is undetermined. In germline, CDR1 is MNHEY, CDR2 SMNVEV (reference sequence). This CDR3 is 13 amino acids long. The V end lost 1 base, the J end lost 3 bases, and 6 bases lay between the germline ends. This CDR3 reads CASSLWWDTEAFF. In DNA form, the CDR3 reads TGTGCCAGCAGTTTATGGTGGGACACTGAAGCTTTCTTT.

A few counts support this clonotype. The chain recombines TRBV5-1 with TRBJ2-1, with TRBD1 as a possible D gene (5 bases). The CDR3 contains 16 residues. Trimming left V 0 bases short and J 4 bases short, with 14 bases between. The germline V gene encodes CDR1 SGHRS and CDR2 YFSETQ. The CDR3 reads CASSLAPGQAYNEQFF. In DNA, the CDR3 is TGCGCCAGCAGCTTGGCTCCAGGGCAGGCATACAATGAGCAGTTCTTC.

V is TRBV7-9 and J is TRBJ1-1, with a possible D match to TRBD1 (6 bases). The V end was cut by 5 bases, the J end by 1 base, with 11 bases between. Per the germline V gene, CDR1 is SEHNR and CDR2 is FQNEAQ (reference sequence). CDR3 length: 14 residues. The CDR3 DNA follows: TGTGCCAGCAGCCCCATGACAGGGAACACTGAAGCTTTCTTT. The encoded protein is CASSPMTGNTEAFF. Variable domain in full (rest from reference TRBV7-9 and TRBJ1-1): DTGVSQNPRHKITKRGQNVTFRCDPISEHNRLYWYRQTLGQGPEFLTYFQNEAQLEKSRLLSDRFSAERPKGSFSTLEIQRTEQGDSAMYLCASSPMTGNTEAFFGQGTRLTVV.

Note on this clonotype: One end of the junction is discordant with germline, which a read error may explain. The chain uses TRBV6-2 or TRBV6-3 and TRBJ1-1, with D possibly being TRBD1 (6 bases). The CDR3 sequence is 12 residues long. Germline values: CDR1 MNHEY, CDR2 SVGEGT. CDR3 region: CASTGAGTEVFF. In nucleotides, the CDR3 is TGTGCCAGTACGGGGGCTGGGACTGAAGTTTTCTTT.

This clonotype was counted between two and nine times. The chain joins TRBV29-1 to TRBJ2-1, with 14 bases matching TRBD2. This CDR3 comprises 14 residues. Germline CDR1 and CDR2: SQVTM and ANQGSEA. J gave up 4 bases and V 6 bases, and 2 bases lay outside the gene matches. In DNA, the CDR3 is TGCAGCGTGACTAGCGGGGGGGGATACAATGAGCAGTTCTTC. Amino acids: CSVTSGGGYNEQFF.

The rearrangement uses TRBV5-1 and TRBJ2-3, with 11 bases that match TRBD2. CDR1 is SGHRS and CDR2 is YFSETQ in the germline V gene. The CDR3 is 16 residues long. V lost 1 base to trimming and J lost 2 bases; unmatched junction nucleotides: 3. The chain's CDR3 is CASSLTSGRPTDTQYF. CDR3 DNA: TGCGCCAGCAGCTTGACTAGCGGGAGACCCACAGATACGCAGTATTTT.

J is TRBJ2-7 and V is TRBV7-9, with a possible D match to TRBD1 (6 bases). Germline CDR1 SEHNR, CDR2 FQNEAQ (reference sequence). V was pared by 2 bases and J by 5 bases, with 13 bases between. The CDR3 runs 14 residues. The CDR3 protein is CASSLLNRANEQYF. In DNA form, the CDR3 reads TGTGCCAGCAGCTTACTAAACAGGGCGAACGAGCAGTACTTC. The whole variable domain, remainder taken from reference TRBV7-9 and TRBJ2-7, is DTGVSQNPRHKITKRGQNVTFRCDPISEHNRLYWYRQTLGQGPEFLTYFQNEAQLEKSRLLSDRFSAERPKGSFSTLEIQRTEQGDSAMYLCASSLLNRANEQYFGPGTRLTVT.

This clonotype was detected only a few times. The chain employs TRBV29-1 and TRBJ2-6; D not resolved. Germline V lookup: CDR1 SQVTM, CDR2 ANQGSEA. This CDR3 region has 13 residues. V lost 7 bases and J 0 bases, leaving 7 bases between the germline ends. The CDR3 DNA follows: TGCAGCGCGACCGCCTCTGGGGCCAACGTCCTGACTTTC. This sequence encodes CSATASGANVLTF.

This clonotype was counted ten times or more. V is TRBV27 and J is TRBJ2-7, with a weak D call TRBD2 (5 bases). Trimming took 6 bases from V and 5 from J, leaving 14 bases between them. The CDR3 runs 13 residues. CDR1 is MNHEY and CDR2 is SMNVEV in the germline V gene (reference sequence). CDR3 loop: CASSPSFGNEQYF. The CDR3 DNA is TGTGCCAGCAGCCCGTCATTCGGGAACGAGCAGTACTTC.

Details on this clonotype: At one end, the junction sequence differs from germline, possibly due to a read error. This chain's CDR3 is CASSLRDRGKSSEQYF. The CDR3 DNA sequence: TGTGCCAGCAGTTTAAGGGACAGGGGGAAGTCCTCCGAGCAGTACTTC. The chain recombines TRBV28 with TRBJ2-7; TRBD1 aligns across 11 bases. CDR3 length: 16 amino acids. CDR1 and CDR2 (germline): MDHEN, SYDVKM.

This clonotype has only a few counts. The rearrangement links TRBV5-6 to TRBJ2-3; D possibly corresponds to TRBD1 (5 bases). The CDR3 has 17 residues. The germline V gene encodes CDR1 SGHDT and CDR2 YYEEEE. The V end was cut by 0 bases, the J end by 0 bases, with 14 bases between. Here the CDR3 reads CASSLVDWGRSTDTQYF. The CDR3 DNA reads TGTGCCAGCAGCTTGGTAGACTGGGGCCGGAGCACAGATACGCAGTATTTT.

The CDR3: CSAPTSGASTDTQYF. DNA of the CDR3: TGCAGTGCTCCGACTAGCGGAGCTAGCACAGATACGCAGTATTTT. The V and J genes are TRBV20-1 and TRBJ2-3; 9 nucleotides line up with TRBD2. The J segment lost 0 bases and the V segment lost 5 bases, leaving 6 bases of the junction unmatched. CDR1 and CDR2 (germline): DFQATT, SNEGSKA (reference sequence). CDR3 length: 15 residues.

J is TRBJ1-1 and V is TRBV10-2; D is undetermined. The germline gives CDR1 WSHSY, CDR2 SAAADI. V was pared by 2 bases and J by 0 bases, with 7 bases between. The CDR3 is 14 amino acids. CDR3 loop: CASSERDMNTEAFF. The CDR3 DNA is TGCGCCAGCAGTGAGAGAGATATGAACACTGAAGCTTTCTTT.